This entry lists 23 T cell receptor beta chains sequenced from one sample in a study of spatial heterogeneity in lung cancer (dated by TCRdb to the late 2010s). Overall study results and their limits: The tumor nonsynonymous mutation count correlated with the number of expanded intratumoral alpha and beta TCRs.

The library was obtained by 5' RACE. For sequencing, a NextSeq 500 was employed. TCRdb reworked the public reads: Q25 trimming with fastp, MiXCR clone assembly, productive beta chains retained. Rows merge per CDR3 protein into single entries with the most common DNA and genes. Here the sample has about 16,000 distinct CDR3 sequences; roughly 7% occur a single time. The ten largest account for about 20% of the sample. Interpreted using the paper, the time point label stands for: sample taken at primary tumor resection. For these receptors, no antigen is known. The sequences come from lung tumor tissue, collected at surgery. Source of these receptors: a female donor with early-stage non-small cell lung cancer.

This clonotype was detected many times. The size of this beta chain means little, since it is a stray read in a library made for alpha chains. This chain uses TRBV29-1 with TRBJ2-7; perhaps TRBD2 as D (6 bases). This CDR3 contains 13 residues. Germline V gene sequence: CDR1 SQVTM, CDR2 ANQGSEA. V dropped 4 bases and J dropped 1 base, with 11 bases sitting between them. The CDR3 sequence: CSVASDSSYEQYF. The CDR3 region has the DNA TGCAGCGTTGCTAGCGACAGTTCCTACGAGCAGTACTTC.

This clonotype was found many times. Since the library was made to target alpha chains, this beta chain is a stray read and its abundance is not meaningful. The chain recombines TRBV6-1 with TRBJ2-7; D is possibly TRBD1 (5 bases). CDR1 is MNHNS, CDR2 SASEGT, per germline. This CDR3 is built from 13 residues. The ends were cut back, 7 bases at V and 3 bases at J, with 13 bases in the middle. Here the CDR3 DNA reads TGTGCCAGCACCCCGGGCAGGGACTACGAGCAGTACTTC. As protein: CASTPGRDYEQYF.

Concerning this clonotype itself: Because this beta chain is a stray read in a library intended to capture alpha chains, its abundance should not be given much weight. The chain uses TRBV3-1 and TRBJ2-1; D is ambiguous. This CDR3 comprises 11 residues. Germline loops: CDR1 LGHDT, CDR2 YNNKEL (reference sequence). Trimming stripped 4 bases from V and 9 bases from J, with 7 bases between. CDR3 sequence: CASSRTVEQFF. Here the CDR3 DNA reads TGTGCCAGCAGCCGGACCGTTGAGCAGTTCTTC.

This clonotype was recorded at least ten times. This beta chain is a stray sequence in a library constructed for alpha chains; its clone size is not meaningful. This chain uses TRBV5-4 with TRBJ2-7, with 10 bases fitting TRBD1. After removal of 4 bases from V and 5 bases from J, the junction contained 6 bases not matched to a gene. CDR3 length equals 14 residues. Germline V gene sequence: CDR1 SGHNT, CDR2 YYREEE (reference sequence). The CDR3 loop is CASSPDRGDNEQYF. Written as DNA, the CDR3 is TGTGCCAGCAGCCCGGACAGGGGGGACAACGAGCAGTACTTC.

This clonotype has only a few counts. Being off target in a library aimed at alpha chains, this beta chain has a size of little meaning. This chain uses TRBV7-3 with TRBJ2-2; D is uncertain. Trimming removed 2 bases at V and 2 bases at J, with 9 bases between. The CDR3 has 15 amino acids. Germline CDR1 SGHTA, CDR2 FQGTGA. CDR3 protein: CASSLSAVNTGELFF. The CDR3 bases are TGTGCCAGCAGCTTATCGGCCGTCAACACCGGGGAGCTGTTTTTT. Using reference TRBV7-3 and TRBJ2-2 for the parts outside the CDR3, the full variable domain is GAGVSQTPSNKVTEKGKYVELRCDPISGHTALYWYRQSLGQGPEFLIYFQGTGAADDSGLPNDRFFAVRPEGSVSTLKIQRTERGDSAVYLCASSLSAVNTGELFFGEGSRLTVL.

This clonotype was counted many times. The library was prepared for alpha chains; this beta chain is a stray read, so its frequency means little. J is TRBJ2-1 and V is TRBV4-2; D perhaps matches TRBD2 (7 bases). Trimming pared 1 base from V and 5 bases from J, leaving 15 bases between. This CDR3 region has 16 residues. The V gene's germline CDR1 is LGHNA and CDR2 YNFKEQ. CDR3 sequence reads: CASSQGGGGSDNEQFF. The CDR3 bases are TGTGCCAGCAGCCAAGGAGGGGGGGGATCCGACAATGAGCAGTTCTTC.

This clonotype is termed medium-sized. This beta chain is a stray read from a library made for alpha chains; its abundance is not meaningful. The J gene is TRBJ2-2, the V gene TRBV7-3; D is uncertain. The length of the CDR3 is 14 residues. V was clipped by 2 bases and J by 0 bases, with 4 bases between them. CDR1 and CDR2 (germline): SGHTA, FQGTGA. The CDR3 loop is CASSLVANTGELFF. The DNA of the CDR3 is TGTGCCAGCAGCTTAGTAGCGAACACCGGGGAGCTGTTTTTT.

Many counts were recorded for this clonotype. Since it is a stray read in a library aimed at alpha chains, this beta chain has a size that is not meaningful. CDR3 coding DNA: TGTGCCAGCACACATAGCGGGGGGGCTGGGGAGACCCAGTACTTC. This encodes CASTHSGGAGETQYF. This chain links TRBV7-2 with TRBJ2-5, with TRBD2 matching 11 bases. V dropped 7 bases and J dropped 5; count of bases not matched to a gene: 9. Looked up from germline, CDR1 is SGHTA and CDR2 is FQGNSA. The length of the CDR3 is 15 residues.

This clonotype was counted ten times or more. This beta chain turned up in a library designed for alpha chains; as an off-target read, its abundance says little. The rearrangement uses TRBV5-6 and TRBJ2-1, with 9 bases that match TRBD1. The CDR3 loop spans 15 amino acids. Germline values: CDR1 SGHDT, CDR2 YYEEEE. V shed 4 bases and J 1 base; nucleotides not matched to a gene: 3. The CDR3 here is CASSPGTGSYNEQFF. For the CDR3, the DNA is TGTGCCAGCAGCCCGGGGACAGGGTCCTACAATGAGCAGTTCTTC. The whole variable domain, remainder taken from reference TRBV5-6 and TRBJ2-1, is DAGVTQSPTHLIKTRGQQVTLRCSPKSGHDTVSWYQQALGQGPQFIFQYYEEEERQRGNFPDRFSGHQFPNYSSELNVNALLLGDSALYLCASSPGTGSYNEQFFGPGTRLTVL.

This clonotype was seen repeatedly, ten times or more. With the library built for alpha chains, this beta chain is off target and its frequency is not meaningful. This sequence joins TRBV5-1 and TRBJ2-3; tentatively, D is TRBD2 (5 bases). Trimming pared 4 bases from V and 4 bases from J, leaving 13 bases between. This CDR3 has 14 amino acids. CDR1 is SGHRS and CDR2 is YFSETQ in the germline V gene. CDR3 protein: CASSRNSVADTQYF. CDR3 nucleotide sequence: TGCGCCAGCAGCAGGAATAGCGTGGCAGATACGCAGTATTTT.

There are many counts of this clonotype. The library was prepared for alpha chains; this beta chain is a stray read, so its frequency means little. CDR3 sequence (DNA): TGTGCCAGCAGCTCTACCTCGGGTGGGGCCAACGTCCTGACTTTC. Its translation: CASSSTSGGANVLTF. This chain joins TRBV7-8 and TRBJ2-6; D is unresolved. The CDR3 is made up of 15 amino acids. CDR1 is SGHVS and CDR2 is FQNEAQ in the germline V gene. Trimming stripped 4 bases from V and 3 bases from J, with 10 bases between. The full variable domain, rest sourced from reference TRBV7-8 and TRBJ2-6, is GAGVSQSPRYKVAKRGQDVALRCDPISGHVSLFWYQQALGQGPEFLTYFQNEAQLDKSGLPSDRFFAERPEGSVSTLKIQRTQQEDSAVYLCASSSTSGGANVLTFGAGSRLTVL.

This clonotype has ten or more counts. As an off-target read in a library built for alpha chains, this beta chain has a frequency of little significance. The V and J genes are TRBV20-1 and TRBJ2-3, with 9 bases lining up with TRBD2. Germline assignment: CDR1 DFQATT and CDR2 SNEGSKA (reference sequence). With V trimmed by 3 bases and J by 3 bases, 7 bases remained unmatched. This CDR3 comprises 15 residues. The DNA of the CDR3 is TGCAGTGCTAGGGGGACTAGCAGGGATACAGATACGCAGTATTTT. It codes for CSARGTSRDTDTQYF.

This clonotype was seen ten or more times. This beta chain appears as a stray read in a library generated for alpha chains; its size is not informative. The V call is TRBV12-3 or TRBV12-4, the J call TRBJ2-2, with D possibly matching TRBD2 (5 bases). This CDR3 spans 15 amino acids. Deletions cut 11 bases from V and 4 bases from J, with 20 bases between. The CDR3 sequence: CASRTGKDFTGELFF. The CDR3 DNA is TGTGCCTCCCGGACTGGGAAAGACTTCACCGGGGAGCTGTTTTTT.

This clonotype was counted ten times or more. Found in a library prepared for alpha chains, this beta chain is an off-target read, and its abundance has little meaning. This chain connects TRBV21-1 to TRBJ2-3; no check of the table's D call, TRBD2, against the DNA was made. TRBV21-1 counts as a pseudogene. The CDR3 is 17 amino acids. Here the CDR3 reads CASILAGDIIITDTQYF. CDR3 in DNA: TGTGCCAGCATCCTAGCGGGGGACATCATAATCACAGATACGCAGTATTTT.

The table lists this clonotype with many counts. This beta chain appears as a stray read in a library generated for alpha chains; its size is not informative. This rearrangement joins TRBV3-1 to TRBJ1-5, with a tentative D call TRBD1 (5 bases). This CDR3 is 17 amino acids long. Trimming took 4 bases from V and 3 from J, leaving 19 bases between them. Germline V CDR1 and CDR2: LGHDT, YNNKEL (reference sequence). CDR3 region: CASSLSDGTTPNQPQHF. CDR3 DNA: TGTGCCAGCAGCCTGTCAGATGGGACGACGCCCAATCAGCCCCAGCATTTT. The whole variable domain, filled in from reference TRBV3-1 and TRBJ1-5, reads DTAVSQTPKYLVTQMGNDKSIKCEQNLGHDTMYWYKQDSKKFLKIMFSYNNKELIINETVPNRFSPKSPDKAHLNLHINSLELGDSAVYFCASSLSDGTTPNQPQHFGDGTRLSIL.

This clonotype was seen repeatedly, ten times or more. As an off-target read in a library built for alpha chains, this beta chain has a frequency of little significance. The CDR3: CASRYGAGVSYEQYF. CDR3 in DNA: TGTGCCAGCAGGTACGGGGCGGGGGTTTCCTACGAGCAGTACTTC. The chain is built from TRBV4-2 and TRBJ2-7; 7 bases fit TRBD2. This CDR3 is built from 15 residues. Germline CDR1 is LGHNA and CDR2 is YNFKEQ. The trim removed 6 bases at V and 1 base at J, leaving 9 bases unmatched.

Many counts were recorded for this clonotype. The library was designed around alpha chains, so this beta chain is a stray read whose abundance carries little weight. The rearrangement uses TRBV11-2 and TRBJ2-3; D is ambiguous. The CDR3 is 11 amino acids. The V gene's germline CDR1 is SGHAT and CDR2 FQNNGV. V gave up 5 bases and J gave up 5 bases, with 5 bases separating them. CDR3 protein: CASSVQDTQYF. CDR3 bases: TGTGCCAGCAGCGTGCAAGATACGCAGTATTTT.

This clonotype was seen ten or more times. The library was built for alpha chains, so this beta chain is an off-target read and its size means little. The genes are TRBV6-2 or TRBV6-3 and TRBJ2-5; no reliable D call. V was clipped by 4 bases and J by 2 bases, with 17 bases between them. This CDR3 region has 16 residues. CDR1 MNHEY and CDR2 SVGEGT come from the germline V gene. CDR3 nucleotide sequence: TGTGCCAGCAGTTCCCAATGGTCTAGGCCTCAAGAGACCCAGTACTTC. Residues: CASSSQWSRPQETQYF.

This clonotype was counted many times. The library was designed around alpha chains, so this beta chain is a stray read whose abundance carries little weight. This CDR3 reads CASSLYNGGTQYF. The CDR3 DNA reads as TGTGCCAGCAGTTTATACAACGGCGGTACGCAGTATTTT. The chain joins TRBV12-3 or TRBV12-4 to TRBJ2-3, with D unclear. The V end lost 2 bases, the J end lost 8 bases, and 11 bases lay between the germline ends. There are 13 residues in the CDR3.

This clonotype is medium-sized in the sample. This beta chain represents an off-target read in a library built for alpha chains; its size is of limited meaning. The chain recombines TRBV28 with TRBJ2-1; the match to TRBD2 covers 8 bases. CDR1 is MDHEN, CDR2 SYDVKM, per germline. Trimming at V came to 8 bases and at J to 6 bases, leaving 9 bases not matched to a gene. This CDR3 is built from 14 residues. The DNA for the CDR3 is TGTGCCAGCCTCCCAGCGGGGGCCTTCAATGAGCAGTTCTTC. Its translation: CASLPAGAFNEQFF.

This clonotype was seen ten or more times. Because the library targeted alpha chains, this beta chain is an off-target read whose size means little. The chain links TRBV20-1 to TRBJ1-2; D remains ambiguous. This CDR3 contains 15 residues. V lost 3 bases, J lost 0 bases, and 14 bases lay in between. Per germline, CDR1 DFQATT and CDR2 SNEGSKA (reference sequence). CDR3 sequence reads: CSASAPRGSNYGYTF. Written as DNA, the CDR3 is TGCAGTGCTAGCGCTCCCCGGGGATCTAACTATGGCTACACCTTC.

The table lists this clonotype with many counts. This beta chain is an off-target read within a library intended for alpha chains, so its frequency means little. The chain recombines TRBV6-5 with TRBJ1-5; D is perhaps TRBD1 (5 bases). The germline V and J ends were trimmed by 5 bases and 5 bases, with 10 bases remaining between them. Germline CDR1 reads MNHEY; CDR2 reads SVGAGI. The CDR3 has 13 amino acids. CDR3 bases: TGTGCCAGCAGTGGGGGGGTCTATCAGCCCCAGCATTTT. Its translation is CASSGGVYQPQHF.

This clonotype was found many times. Within a library made for alpha chains, this beta chain is off target, and its count is uninformative. V is TRBV7-3 and J is TRBJ2-1, with 10 bases lining up with TRBD2. This CDR3 contains 16 residues. Germline V gene lookup returns CDR1 SGHTA and CDR2 FQGTGA. J was trimmed by 2 bases and V by 5 bases; bases with no gene match: 6. CDR3 nucleotides: TGTGCCAGCAGCCTGACTAGCGGGCCCCCCTACAATGAGCAGTTCTTC. Protein: CASSLTSGPPYNEQFF.